Each of the 23 T cell receptor beta chains below was sequenced from the same sample in a study of CD8 T cells in ankylosing spondylitis. TCRdb itself ran the 5' RACE reads through MiXCR, one entry per CDR3 protein. Here the sample spans a few hundred thousand distinct CDR3 sequences, around 10% being singletons. What was sequenced was blood, either unsorted or a sorted T cell fraction (not recorded which). Receptor source: a male donor with ankylosing spondylitis or in good health (not recorded which).

This clonotype was seen a few times. V gene TRBV5-1 combines with J gene TRBJ2-1, with D maybe TRBD2 (5 bases). CDR1 is SGHRS and CDR2 is YFSETQ in the germline V gene. V shed 0 bases and J shed 7 bases, with 11 bases lying between them. The CDR3 runs 14 residues. CDR3 sequence: CASSLVGSVNEQFF. The CDR3, as DNA: TGCGCCAGCAGCTTGGTTGGTAGCGTTAATGAGCAGTTCTTC. The whole variable domain, filled in from reference TRBV5-1 and TRBJ2-1, reads KAGVTQTPRYLIKTRGQQVTLSCSPISGHRSVSWYQQTPGQGLQFLFEYFSETQRNKGNFPGRFSGRQFSNSRSEMNVSTLELGDSALYLCASSLVGSVNEQFFGPGTRLTVL.

There are a few counts of this clonotype. The chain links TRBV2 to TRBJ2-3; 9 positions match TRBD1. There are 15 residues in the CDR3. Looked up from germline, CDR1 is SNHLY and CDR2 is FYNNEI. V shed 5 bases, J shed 4 bases, and the junction held 7 bases outside the gene matches. The CDR3 region has the DNA TGTGCCAGCAGTCCCGGACAGGGGACATCAGATACGCAGTATTTT. Its protein is CASSPGQGTSDTQYF.

There are many counts of this clonotype. This sequence joins TRBV6-4 and TRBJ1-1; no clear D gene. CDR3 length: 11 amino acids. Trimming removed 2 bases at V and 2 bases at J, with 0 bases between. The germline V gene encodes CDR1 MRHNA and CDR2 SNTAGT. CDR3 loop: CASSDNTEAFF. The CDR3 region has the DNA TGTGCCAGCAGTGACAACACTGAAGCTTTCTTT.

The table lists this clonotype with many counts. The chain links TRBV3-1 to TRBJ2-7; a weak D match, TRBD2 (5 bases). V was pared by 4 bases and J by 2 bases, with 9 bases between. The CDR3 totals 13 residues. Looked up from germline, CDR1 is LGHDT and CDR2 is YNNKEL (reference sequence). The CDR3 DNA sequence: TGTGCCAGCAGCCCCCTGAGGGCCTACGAGCAGTACTTC. Translating it yields CASSPLRAYEQYF.

This clonotype was counted at least ten times. V and J are TRBV12-3 or TRBV12-4 and TRBJ2-5; D call uncertain. CDR3 size: 12 residues. V gave up 3 bases and J gave up 2 bases, with 4 bases separating them. The CDR3 loop is CASSLWQETQYF. Here the CDR3 DNA reads TGTGCCAGCAGTTTGTGGCAAGAGACCCAGTACTTC.

This clonotype was found many times. The genes are TRBV20-1 and TRBJ2-7, with 7 bases aligning to TRBD1. CDR1 and CDR2 from the germline V gene are DFQATT and SNEGSKA (reference sequence). The CDR3 runs 13 residues. The ends lost 6 bases at V and 2 bases at J; junction bases unmatched: 7. CDR3 sequence: CSARRGQTYEQYF. DNA for the CDR3: TGCAGTGCCCGCCGGGGACAGACCTACGAGCAGTACTTC.

The table lists this clonotype with many counts. The chain's CDR3 is CATSRGLTGFSTDTQYF. For the CDR3, the DNA is TGTGCCACCAGCAGAGGATTGACGGGATTCAGCACAGATACGCAGTATTTT. V usage is TRBV15 and J usage is TRBJ2-3, with D perhaps TRBD2 (5 bases). Germline V lookup: CDR1 LNHNV, CDR2 YYDKDF (reference sequence). Trimming took off 1 base at V and 0 bases at J, with 14 bases between the two ends. The CDR3 spans 17 residues.

V gene TRBV5-6 combines with J gene TRBJ1-2; 7 bases agree with TRBD1. The CDR3 is made up of 15 amino acids. CDR1 is SGHDT, CDR2 YYEEEE, per germline. Trimming removed 5 bases from V and 7 bases from J; junction bases left unmatched: 14. The CDR3 DNA sequence: TGTGCCAGCAGACGCCTAGACAGGGACCGGGGTGGCTACACCTTC. As protein: CASRRLDRDRGGYTF. The whole variable domain, filled in from reference TRBV5-6 and TRBJ1-2, reads DAGVTQSPTHLIKTRGQQVTLRCSPKSGHDTVSWYQQALGQGPQFIFQYYEEEERQRGNFPDRFSGHQFPNYSSELNVNALLLGDSALYLCASRRLDRDRGGYTFGSGTRLTVV.

A note on this clonotype: A much larger clone differs from this one at a single base, so this may be a read error. The gene calls are TRBV13 and TRBJ1-1; 8 nucleotides match TRBD1. This CDR3 region has 14 residues. Trimming took 3 bases from V and 4 from J; bases not matched to a gene: 4. Germline values: CDR1 PRHDT, CDR2 FYEKMQ (reference sequence). In nucleotides, the CDR3 is TGTGCCAGCAGCTTTAGGACAGGGACCACTGAAGCTTTCTTT. Its translation is CASSFRTGTTEAFF.

The chain combines TRBV7-8 with TRBJ2-1; TRBD2 matches at 8 bases. The CDR3 totals 15 residues. J lost 0 bases, V lost 7 bases, and 5 bases had no gene match. Germline values: CDR1 SGHVS, CDR2 FQNEAQ. The CDR3 sequence: CASTVGRDSYNEQFF. Written as DNA, the CDR3 is TGTGCCAGCACTGTCGGGAGGGACTCCTACAATGAGCAGTTCTTC.

This clonotype has a count of ten or more. The chain is built from TRBV25-1 and TRBJ2-2; 7 nucleotides agree with TRBD1. CDR3 length: 14 amino acids. V lost 8 bases and J lost 4; bases outside the gene matches: 7. CDR1 and CDR2 from the germline V gene are MGHDK and SYGVNS. The CDR3 is CASCEGAGTGELFF. DNA for the CDR3: TGTGCCAGCTGCGAGGGGGCGGGCACCGGGGAGCTGTTTTTT. Looking up the rest from reference TRBV25-1 and TRBJ2-2 gives the full variable domain: EADIYQTPRYLVIGTGKKITLECSQTMGHDKMYWYQQDPGMELHLIHYSYGVNSTEKGDLSSESTVSRIRTEHFPLTLESARPSHTSQYLCASCEGAGTGELFFGEGSRLTVL.

This clonotype was seen only a few times. The genes are TRBV13 and TRBJ2-3; perhaps TRBD1 as D (6 bases). CDR3 length: 15 residues. Germline assignment: CDR1 PRHDT and CDR2 FYEKMQ (reference sequence). Trimming took 2 bases from V and 2 from J, leaving 11 bases between them. The CDR3 protein is CASSLLGGTTDTQYF. In nucleotides, the CDR3 is TGTGCCAGCAGCTTATTAGGGGGAACCACAGATACGCAGTATTTT.

The genes are TRBV7-9 and TRBJ1-4; D unclear. Germline loops: CDR1 SEHNR, CDR2 FQNEAQ (reference sequence). Trimming removed 1 base from V and 8 bases from J, with 5 bases in between. The CDR3 has 12 residues. The CDR3 region is CASSLGVEKLFF. For the CDR3, the DNA is TGTGCCAGCAGCTTAGGAGTCGAAAAACTGTTTTTT.

At least ten counts were recorded for this clonotype. V gene TRBV27 combines with J gene TRBJ1-1; TRBD1 matches at 7 bases. Germline CDR1 MNHEY, CDR2 SMNVEV (reference sequence). The CDR3 runs 15 residues. V shed 0 bases and J 3 bases; nucleotides not matched to a gene: 4. This chain's CDR3 is CASSLSAGGDTEAFF. The CDR3 DNA follows: TGTGCCAGCAGTTTATCGGCAGGGGGGGACACTGAAGCTTTCTTT.

In its sample, this clonotype was seen many times. V and J are TRBV29-1 and TRBJ2-1; tentatively, D is TRBD2 (7 bases). CDR1 is SQVTM, CDR2 ANQGSEA, per germline. Trimming pared 6 bases from V and 4 bases from J, leaving 13 bases between. The CDR3 extends over 13 amino acids. DNA of the CDR3: TGCAGCGTGGGGGGGGCGATTTACAATGAGCAGTTCTTC. Translated: CSVGGAIYNEQFF.

This clonotype was recorded many times. The V gene is TRBV6-5, the J gene TRBJ1-1; 7 bases align to TRBD1. The CDR3 contains 15 residues. Germline loops: CDR1 MNHEY, CDR2 SVGAGI. Unmatched junction bases numbered 7, after V lost 1 base and J lost 5 bases. The CDR3 region is CASSYLGQGGTEAFF. Written as DNA, the CDR3 is TGTGCCAGCAGTTACTTGGGGCAGGGGGGAACTGAAGCTTTCTTT.

This clonotype showed up many times. The chain carries TRBV24-1 and TRBJ2-6, with a tentative D call TRBD1 (6 bases). Germline V lookup: CDR1 KGHDR, CDR2 SFDVKD. V lost 2 bases and J 4 bases, leaving 8 bases between the germline ends. This CDR3 has 15 amino acids. This CDR3 reads CATSDSGEGANVLTF. CDR3 nucleotides: TGTGCCACCAGTGATTCAGGGGAAGGGGCCAACGTCCTGACTTTC.

This clonotype has ten or more counts. The chain has TRBV4-1 and TRBJ2-1; the D gene could be TRBD1 or TRBD2 (5 bases each). This CDR3 region has 15 residues. Germline CDR1 MGHRA, CDR2 YSYEKL. V shed 1 base and J shed 5 bases, with 12 bases lying between them. Here the CDR3 reads CASSQGPGPNNEQFF. As DNA, the CDR3 is TGCGCCAGCAGCCAAGGTCCGGGGCCCAACAATGAGCAGTTCTTC.

This clonotype was detected ten times or more. The chain uses TRBV20-1 and TRBJ2-1; 10 nucleotides match TRBD2. Germline CDR1 and CDR2: DFQATT and SNEGSKA (reference sequence). The CDR3 sequence is 14 residues long. V gave up 4 bases and J gave up 4 bases; unmatched junction bases: 4. This CDR3 is CSAISSGRYNEQFF. The CDR3 DNA sequence: TGCAGTGCTATCTCTAGCGGGAGATACAATGAGCAGTTCTTC.

The chain links TRBV4-2 to TRBJ2-7, with TRBD2 as a possible D gene (6 bases). The CDR3 covers 17 residues. V dropped 0 bases and J dropped 0 bases, with 15 bases sitting between them. Germline V gene lookup returns CDR1 LGHNA and CDR2 YNFKEQ. CDR3 sequence reads: CASSQDSSGSFSYEQYF. The CDR3 DNA sequence: TGTGCCAGCAGCCAAGATTCTTCCGGGAGCTTCTCCTACGAGCAGTACTTC.

This clonotype was seen ten or more times. The chain links TRBV27 to TRBJ2-2; TRBD2 is a possible D gene (6 bases). The CDR3 covers 13 residues. Germline V lookup: CDR1 MNHEY, CDR2 SMNVEV (reference sequence). The V gene lost 4 bases and the J gene lost 8 bases, with 11 bases spanning the gap. The chain's CDR3 is CASSSGGAGELFF. In DNA, the CDR3 is TGTGCCAGCAGTTCCGGCGGGGCTGGGGAGCTGTTTTTT.

V usage is TRBV7-3 and J usage is TRBJ1-6; unclear D gene. CDR1 is SGHTA, CDR2 FQGTGA, per germline. The CDR3 is 13 amino acids. Between the trimmed V and J ends, which lost 2 bases and 7 bases, there was a span of 6 bases. The CDR3, as DNA: TGTGCCAGCAGCTTATCAGAAAATTCACCCCTCCACTTT. Its protein is CASSLSENSPLHF.

This clonotype was observed at least ten times. The chain is built from TRBV28 and TRBJ2-1, with 8 bases lining up with TRBD1. Trimming cost V 5 bases and J 0 bases; bases outside gene matches: 9. This CDR3 has 17 amino acids. The V gene's germline CDR1 is MDHEN and CDR2 SYDVKM. The CDR3 bases are TGTGCCAGCAGTCTACCACAGGGGGGAAGCTCCTACAATGAGCAGTTCTTC. Amino acid sequence: CASSLPQGGSSYNEQFF.